This TCR beta chain was recorded in a study of OX40 agonist ivuxolimab in advanced cancers. The CDR3 runs 17 residues. Germline CDR1 MNHNS, CDR2 SASEGT. Trimming stripped 2 bases from V and 4 bases from J, with 17 bases between. Sequenced by immunoSEQ multiplex PCR; TCRdb stores in-frame clones only, minus some. The sample comprises about 60,000 clones, around 83% of which are singletons, and approximately 2.5% rests with the top ten. The genes are TRBV6-1 and TRBJ1-4, with D tentatively TRBD1 (5 bases). The source is an adult with an advanced solid tumor such as melanoma, head and neck, liver or kidney cancer. The sample here was CD4+ or CD8+ T cells sorted from blood, taken in a trial of the OX40 agonist ivuxolimab. The DNA for the CDR3 is TGTGCCAGCAGTGAAACCTACAGGATCCCCCTTAATGAAAAACTGTTTTTT. It is translated as CASSETYRIPLNEKLFF.